Below are 3 T cell receptor beta chains sequenced from a single sample in a study of PD-1 blockade in mismatch repair-deficient tumors. Measured with immunoSEQ multiplex PCR; TCRdb has only the in-frame clones, and not every one. The data show some 120,000 clones, 60% to 85% seen once. The specimen comprised peripheral blood, sampled about 60 weeks after starting pembrolizumab. The source is an adult with mismatch repair-deficient cancer.

The chain has TRBV6-4 and TRBJ2-1; D possibly corresponds to TRBD2 (5 bases). CDR3 length: 14 residues. V was shortened by 0 bases and J by 12 bases, with 15 bases between the two germline ends. The germline V gene encodes CDR1 MRHNA and CDR2 SNTAGT. In nucleotides, the CDR3 is TGTGCCAGCAGTGACTCGACGGCTGGCGCGGGGCAGTTCTTC. It codes for CASSDSTAGAGQFF.

The V gene is TRBV7-8, the J gene TRBJ1-5; 7 nucleotides agree with TRBD1. The CDR3 covers 18 residues. J was trimmed by 0 bases and V by 1 base; bases with no gene match: 9. Germline CDR1 and CDR2: SGHVS and FQNEAQ. The CDR3 spells CASSLVPQGVYSNQPQHF. The CDR3 region has the DNA TGTGCCAGCAGCTTAGTCCCGCAGGGGGTATATAGCAATCAGCCCCAGCATTTT.

The genes are TRBV2 and TRBJ1-1, with D uncertain. The CDR3 spans 16 residues. The V gene's germline CDR1 is SNHLY and CDR2 FYNNEI. V lost 3 bases, J lost 0 bases, and 14 bases lay in between. CDR3 nucleotide sequence: TGTGCCAGCAGTGACGCACCGCGTTCCATGAACACTGAAGCTTTCTTT. Translated: CASSDAPRSMNTEAFF.